The 12 T cell receptor beta chains listed next were all sequenced from one sample in a study of cytomegalovirus exposure and HLA in healthy donors (dated by TCRdb to 2016 to 2017). Libraries came from the immunoSEQ multiplex PCR assay. The multiplex PCR relied on a mix of 60 forward primers for TCR Vbeta segments and 13 reverse primers for TCR Jbeta segments. Held by TCRdb, this immuneACCESS table contains in-frame sequences only and omits some clones. Under half of the omission traces to an unresolved V gene where checked; the cause of the rest is unknown. The sample data list tens of thousands of clones, and over 55% of these were observed just once. Of the sample, around 5% falls within the top ten clones. The source material was PBMCs. These receptor sequences come from a man aged 25-45 years in good health and CMV-seropositive.

This clone appeared a few times. This sequence joins TRBV6-5 and TRBJ2-1; 14 bases align to TRBD2. Looked up from germline, CDR1 is MNHEY and CDR2 is SVGAGI. The V segment lost 0 bases and the J segment 9 bases; nucleotides outside the gene matches: 4. The CDR3 has 16 residues. Written as DNA, the CDR3 is TGTGCCAGCAGTTACTCGGGACTAGCGGGAGCTCGTGAGCAGTTCTTC. It yields the protein CASSYSGLAGAREQFF.

Of note for this clone: Mismatch with germline at one junction end may stem from a read error. This chain links TRBV7-9 with TRBJ2-3, with 7 bases fitting TRBD2. CDR1 SEHNR and CDR2 FQNEAQ come from the germline V gene (reference sequence). CDR3 size: 16 residues. The CDR3: CAGSLDGGGLTDTQYF. CDR3 DNA sequence: TGTGCCGGCAGCTTAGATGGCGGGGGTTTAACAGATACGCAGTATTTT.

V and J are TRBV4-2 and TRBJ2-3, with D possibly being TRBD1 (5 bases). CDR1 and CDR2 from the germline V gene are LGHNA and YNFKEQ. The CDR3 covers 17 residues. Trimming stripped 3 bases from V and 2 bases from J, with 18 bases between. The DNA for the CDR3 is TGTGCCAGCAGCCAGGAACTAAGACAGTGGACCACAGATACGCAGTATTTT. Translated, it gives CASSQELRQWTTDTQYF.

The gene calls are TRBV7-2 and TRBJ1-2; D perhaps matches TRBD1 (5 bases). The CDR3 extends over 14 amino acids. Trimming cost V 5 bases and J 6 bases, with 16 bases left between them. Germline CDR1 SGHTA, CDR2 FQGNSA. CDR3 nucleotides: TGTGCCAGCAGCCTCGCGGGGGATAAGCATGGCTACACCTTC. It specifies CASSLAGDKHGYTF.

This clone occurred a few times. V and J are TRBV6-1 and TRBJ1-5, with 9 positions matching TRBD1. There are 16 residues in the CDR3. Germline lookup yields CDR1 MNHNS and CDR2 SASEGT. The V segment lost 3 bases and the J segment 5 bases; nucleotides outside the gene matches: 8. The CDR3 spells CASSDPGGQGYQPQHF. The CDR3 region has the DNA TGTGCCAGCAGTGACCCCGGAGGACAGGGGTATCAGCCCCAGCATTTT.

The chain has TRBV5-6 and TRBJ2-7; 9 bases agree with TRBD1. Germline CDR1 is SGHDT and CDR2 is YYEEEE. The trim removed 7 bases at V and 4 bases at J, leaving 9 bases unmatched. The CDR3 runs 14 residues. Here the CDR3 reads CASGHGTGRYEQYF. The CDR3 coding sequence is TGTGCCAGCGGACACGGGACAGGGCGATACGAGCAGTACTTC.

The chain combines TRBV7-3 with TRBJ2-3; possible D gene TRBD2, 5 bases. V dropped 8 bases and J dropped 0 bases, with 9 bases sitting between them. Germline V gives CDR1 SGHTA, CDR2 FQGTGA. The CDR3 sequence is 13 residues long. The CDR3 is CASGAASTDTQYF. The DNA for the CDR3 is TGTGCCAGCGGAGCGGCTAGCACAGATACGCAGTATTTT. The whole variable domain, filled in from reference TRBV7-3 and TRBJ2-3, reads GAGVSQTPSNKVTEKGKYVELRCDPISGHTALYWYRQSLGQGPEFLIYFQGTGAADDSGLPNDRFFAVRPEGSVSTLKIQRTERGDSAVYLCASGAASTDTQYFGPGTRLTVL.

This sequence joins TRBV21-1 and TRBJ1-1; the table gives TRBD1 as D, unverified against the DNA. TRBV21-1 is a known pseudogene. The CDR3 has 17 residues. DNA of the CDR3: TGTGCCAGCAGCAGGGGGCGGCGGAAGATTATGAACACTGAAGCTTTCTTT. Encoded protein: CASSRGRRKIMNTEAFF.

The chain employs TRBV28 and TRBJ2-2; TRBD2 matches at 7 bases. The CDR3 runs to 14 residues. Germline CDR1 MDHEN, CDR2 SYDVKM. After removal of 6 bases from V and 3 bases from J, the junction contained 4 bases not matched to a gene. The CDR3 DNA sequence: TGTGCCAGCAGGCAGGGAGGGGACACCGGGGAGCTGTTTTTT. This sequence encodes CASRQGGDTGELFF. The whole variable domain, remainder taken from reference TRBV28 and TRBJ2-2, is DVKVTQSSRYLVKRTGEKVFLECVQDMDHENMFWYRQDPGLGLRLIYFSYDVKMKEKGDIPEGYSVSREKKERFSLILESASTNQTSMYLCASRQGGDTGELFFGEGSRLTVL.

The V and J genes are TRBV7-6 and TRBJ1-2; D is unclear. The V gene's germline CDR1 is SGHVS and CDR2 FNYEAQ. This CDR3 spans 14 amino acids. V was pared by 5 bases and J by 6 bases, with 16 bases between. In DNA, the CDR3 is TGTGCCAGCAGCGAATTTATTGTCGGGGATGGCTACACCTTC. Translated, it gives CASSEFIVGDGYTF. Based on the CDR3 plus reference TRBV7-6 and TRBJ1-2, the full variable domain is GAGVSQSPRYKVTKRGQDVALRCDPISGHVSLYWYRQALGQGPEFLTYFNYEAQQDKSGLPNDRFSAERPEGSISTLTIQRTEQRDSAMYRCASSEFIVGDGYTFGSGTRLTVV.

The V call is TRBV5-1, the J call TRBJ2-5; D call uncertain. The CDR3 runs to 14 residues. Germline CDR1 and CDR2: SGHRS and YFSETQ. The ends were cut back, 0 bases at V and 4 bases at J, with 10 bases in the middle. In DNA, the CDR3 is TGCGCCAGCAGCTTGGGTTTTTTCGGAGAGACCCAGTACTTC. Translating gives CASSLGFFGETQYF.

This clone was recorded only once. V gene TRBV6-1 combines with J gene TRBJ2-7; TRBD1 aligns across 9 bases. Germline V gene sequence: CDR1 MNHNS, CDR2 SASEGT. The CDR3 runs to 15 residues. The J segment lost 3 bases and the V segment lost 6 bases, leaving 9 bases of the junction unmatched. CDR3 sequence: CASSQTGQGFYEQYF. Here the CDR3 DNA reads TGTGCCAGCAGCCAAACGGGACAGGGATTCTACGAGCAGTACTTC.